This entry is about one T cell receptor (beta chain). These data belong to a study of blood T cell repertoires in COVID-19. About the study: Samples of COVID-19 (acute and convalescent) were obtained from the United States, Italy and Spain. PBMCs, B-cell-depleted T cells, or T cells were the source of the cDNA or gDNA that made up the material.

Trimming took 5 bases from V and 9 from J; bases not matched to a gene: 7. CDR1 and CDR2 (germline): SGHNT, YENEEA. The CDR3 spans 13 residues. In the original analysis: Reference gene primer amplification yielded estimated nucleated cell counts. Here immunoSEQ multiplex PCR was the method, and the copy in TCRdb shows in-frame clones only, minus some. V, J and clone size were drawn from that table, and D and trimming were deduced from the DNA. Among hundreds of thousands of clones listed, more than 75% were seen once. The chain uses TRBV11-3 and TRBJ2-1, with TRBD1 matching 7 bases. The sequence was obtained from a human donor in a cohort sampled during active COVID-19. Material: peripheral blood. DNA of the CDR3: TGTGCCAGCAGCCCGCACAGGGGACCTGAGCAGTTCTTC. Protein: CASSPHRGPEQFF.